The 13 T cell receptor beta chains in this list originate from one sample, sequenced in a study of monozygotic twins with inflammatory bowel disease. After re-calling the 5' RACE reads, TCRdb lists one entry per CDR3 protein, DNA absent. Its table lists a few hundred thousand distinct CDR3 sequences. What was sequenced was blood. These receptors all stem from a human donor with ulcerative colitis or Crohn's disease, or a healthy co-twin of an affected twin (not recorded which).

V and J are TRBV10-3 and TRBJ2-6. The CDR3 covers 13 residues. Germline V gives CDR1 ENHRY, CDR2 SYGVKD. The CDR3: CAHASSGANVLTF.

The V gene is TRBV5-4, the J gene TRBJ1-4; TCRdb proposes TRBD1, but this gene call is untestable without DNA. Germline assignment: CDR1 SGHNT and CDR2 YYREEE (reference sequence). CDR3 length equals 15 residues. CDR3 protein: CASSSPGTVNEKLFF.

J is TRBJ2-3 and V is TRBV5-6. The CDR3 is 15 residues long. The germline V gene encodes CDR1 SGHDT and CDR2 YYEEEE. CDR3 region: CASSLTSLGTDTQYF.

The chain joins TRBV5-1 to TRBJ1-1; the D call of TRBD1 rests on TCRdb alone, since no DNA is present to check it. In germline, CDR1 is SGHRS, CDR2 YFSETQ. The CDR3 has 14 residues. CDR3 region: CASSRTGTNTEAFF. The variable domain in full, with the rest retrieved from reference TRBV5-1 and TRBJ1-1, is KAGVTQTPRYLIKTRGQQVTLSCSPISGHRSVSWYQQTPGQGLQFLFEYFSETQRNKGNFPGRFSGRQFSNSRSEMNVSTLELGDSALYLCASSRTGTNTEAFFGQGTRLTVV.

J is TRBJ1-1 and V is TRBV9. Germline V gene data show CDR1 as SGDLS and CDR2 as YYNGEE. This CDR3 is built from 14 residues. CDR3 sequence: CASSVDRGSTEAFF.

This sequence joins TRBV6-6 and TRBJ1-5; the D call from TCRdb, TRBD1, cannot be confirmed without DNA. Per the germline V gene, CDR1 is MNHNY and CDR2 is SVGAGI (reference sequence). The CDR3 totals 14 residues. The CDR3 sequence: CASSRGRESQPQHF.

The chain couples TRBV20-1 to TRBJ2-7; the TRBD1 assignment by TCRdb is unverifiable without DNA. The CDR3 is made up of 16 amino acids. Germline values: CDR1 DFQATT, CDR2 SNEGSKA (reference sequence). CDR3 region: CSASPPTGFSSYEQYF.

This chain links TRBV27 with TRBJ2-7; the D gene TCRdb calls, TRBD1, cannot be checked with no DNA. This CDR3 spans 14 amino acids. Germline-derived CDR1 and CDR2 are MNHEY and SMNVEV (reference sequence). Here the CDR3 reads CASTMVGGAHEQYF.

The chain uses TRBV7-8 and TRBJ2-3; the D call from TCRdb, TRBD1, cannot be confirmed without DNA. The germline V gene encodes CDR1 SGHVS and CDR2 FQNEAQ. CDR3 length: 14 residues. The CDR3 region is CASSLSRVTDTQYF.

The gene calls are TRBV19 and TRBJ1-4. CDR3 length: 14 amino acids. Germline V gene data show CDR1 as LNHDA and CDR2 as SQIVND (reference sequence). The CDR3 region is CASSAGATNEKLFF.

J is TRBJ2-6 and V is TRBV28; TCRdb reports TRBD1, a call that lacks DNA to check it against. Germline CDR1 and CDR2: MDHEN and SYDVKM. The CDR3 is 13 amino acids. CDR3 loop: CASSYRGANVLTF.

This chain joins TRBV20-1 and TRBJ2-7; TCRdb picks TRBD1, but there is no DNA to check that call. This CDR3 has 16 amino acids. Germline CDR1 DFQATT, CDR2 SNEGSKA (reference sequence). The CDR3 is CSALRLSGTVNYEQYF.

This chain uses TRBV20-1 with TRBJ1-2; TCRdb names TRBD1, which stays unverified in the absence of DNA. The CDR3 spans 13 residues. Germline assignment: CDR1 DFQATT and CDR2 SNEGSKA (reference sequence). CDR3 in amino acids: CSASQGQAYGYTF.